This TCR beta chain was obtained from a study of OX40 agonist ivuxolimab in advanced cancers. This clone occurred once. The CDR3 loop spans 17 amino acids. The junction had 12 bases not matched to a gene; V was cut back by 6 bases and J by 2 bases. Germline CDR1 and CDR2: SNHLY and FYNNEI. Measured with immunoSEQ multiplex PCR; TCRdb has only the in-frame clones, and not every one. The data show some 70,000 clones, around 90% seen once. The chain couples TRBV2 to TRBJ2-2, with 7 bases that match TRBD2. The sample consisted of CD4+ or CD8+ T cells sorted from blood, taken in a trial of the OX40 agonist ivuxolimab. The sequence was collected from an adult with an advanced solid tumor such as melanoma, head and neck, liver or kidney cancer. Here the CDR3 reads CASRQRVLADNTGELFF. The CDR3, as DNA: TGTGCCAGCAGGCAGAGGGTCCTAGCGGATAACACCGGGGAGCTGTTTTTT.